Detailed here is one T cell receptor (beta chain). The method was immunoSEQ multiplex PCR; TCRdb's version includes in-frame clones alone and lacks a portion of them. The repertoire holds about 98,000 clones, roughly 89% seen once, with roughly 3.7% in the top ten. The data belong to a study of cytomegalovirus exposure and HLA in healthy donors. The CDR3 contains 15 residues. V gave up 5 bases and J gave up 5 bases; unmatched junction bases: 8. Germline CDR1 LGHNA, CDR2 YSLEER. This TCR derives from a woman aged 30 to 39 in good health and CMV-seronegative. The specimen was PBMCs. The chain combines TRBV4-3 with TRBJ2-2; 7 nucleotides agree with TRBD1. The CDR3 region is CASSYKGADTGELFF. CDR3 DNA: TGCGCCAGCAGCTACAAGGGGGCGGATACCGGGGAGCTGTTTTTT.